These 31 T cell receptor beta chains share one sample of origin, sequenced in a study of vaccination effects on CD4 cells after COVID-19. Assay used: immunoSEQ multiplex PCR; TCRdb lists only in-frame clones, some missing. The table has fewer than 75,000 clones, roughly three quarters seen once. Culture proceeded for more than 8 days, and CD4+ T cells were then isolated. No cognate antigen is known for these TCRs. Sample: CD4+ T cells from PBMCs cultured without peptide, taken before COVID-19 vaccination. The receptors here all came from a human donor who received a COVID-19 vaccine.

The chain uses TRBV19 and TRBJ1-1; possibly TRBD1 for D (6 bases). Germline CDR1 reads LNHDA; CDR2 reads SQIVND (reference sequence). CDR3 length: 17 amino acids. V dropped 2 bases and J dropped 3 bases, with 19 bases sitting between them. The DNA for the CDR3 is TGTGCCAGTAGTATATTTCACAGGGCCGGGTTGGACACTGAAGCTTTCTTT. Translating gives CASSIFHRAGLDTEAFF.

This clone was detected a few times. This chain joins TRBV15 and TRBJ1-2, with 10 bases that match TRBD1. The germline gives CDR1 LNHNV, CDR2 YYDKDF (reference sequence). Losses at the gene ends were 5 bases for V and 8 bases for J; bases not matched to a gene: 5. There are 13 residues in the CDR3. The CDR3 reads CATSGSGQGGYTF. In nucleotides, the CDR3 is TGTGCCACCAGCGGATCGGGACAGGGGGGCTACACCTTC.

The rearrangement uses TRBV7-9 and TRBJ1-4, with D perhaps TRBD1 (6 bases). Deletions cut 4 bases from V and 8 bases from J, with 11 bases between. Germline CDR1 reads SEHNR; CDR2 reads FQNEAQ (reference sequence). This CDR3 region has 13 residues. CDR3 coding DNA: TGTGCCAGCAGCTATAGGGACAACGAAAAACTGTTTTTT. Translation gives CASSYRDNEKLFF.

The chain is built from TRBV19 and TRBJ1-1, with D uncertain. This CDR3 spans 14 amino acids. Germline lookup yields CDR1 LNHDA and CDR2 SQIVND (reference sequence). The V end was cut by 5 bases, the J end by 7 bases, with 17 bases between. CDR3: CASSLNNFRGEAFF. Here the CDR3 DNA reads TGTGCCAGTAGTCTCAACAACTTTCGGGGTGAAGCTTTCTTT.

The chain recombines TRBV24-1 with TRBJ2-1, with 11 bases that match TRBD2. The germline V gene encodes CDR1 KGHDR and CDR2 SFDVKD. This CDR3 contains 15 residues. Losses at the gene ends were 3 bases for V and 9 bases for J; bases not matched to a gene: 6. CDR3 amino acids: CATSDALAGEREQFF. The CDR3 coding sequence is TGTGCCACCAGTGATGCACTAGCGGGGGAGCGTGAGCAGTTCTTC.

This chain uses TRBV5-1 with TRBJ1-2, with D hard to call. Germline V lookup: CDR1 SGHRS, CDR2 YFSETQ. This CDR3 has 14 amino acids. Deletions cut 3 bases from V and 7 bases from J, with 16 bases between. This CDR3 reads CASSSLGEYSGYTF. The CDR3, as DNA: TGCGCCAGCAGCTCCCTCGGAGAGTACAGTGGCTACACCTTC.

CDR3 loop: CAISDSLPGGNTIYF. DNA for the CDR3: TGTGCCATCAGTGACAGTCTCCCAGGTGGAAACACCATATATTTT. The chain recombines TRBV10-3 with TRBJ1-3; D gene unclear. V was pared by 3 bases and J by 3 bases, with 12 bases between. The germline V gene has CDR1 ENHRY and CDR2 SYGVKD. The CDR3 contains 15 residues.

The V gene is TRBV15, the J gene TRBJ2-6; TRBD1 matches at 7 bases. The length of the CDR3 is 17 residues. Germline trimming cut 3 bases from V and 0 bases from J; bases unmatched to any gene: 5. Germline V lookup: CDR1 LNHNV, CDR2 YYDKDF (reference sequence). This chain's CDR3 is CATSRTTGSSGANVLTF. For the CDR3, the DNA is TGTGCCACCAGCAGGACGACAGGGAGCTCTGGGGCCAACGTCCTGACTTTC.

The gene calls are TRBV25-1 and TRBJ1-2; D is ambiguous. Looked up from germline, CDR1 is MGHDK and CDR2 is SYGVNS. Trimming removed 0 bases from V and 0 bases from J, with 14 bases in between. This CDR3 comprises 17 residues. CDR3 DNA sequence: TGTGCCAGCAGTGAATATTTCCCCGGCAGGCCTAACTATGGCTACACCTTC. This gives the protein CASSEYFPGRPNYGYTF.

This sequence joins TRBV2 and TRBJ2-5; D is unclear. Germline CDR1 SNHLY, CDR2 FYNNEI. This CDR3 spans 14 amino acids. V was trimmed by 4 bases and J by 5 bases, leaving 14 bases between them. CDR3 bases: TGTGCCAGCAGTGCACAGATAATAGTTGAGACCCAGTACTTC. This sequence encodes CASSAQIIVETQYF.

V is TRBV6-1 and J is TRBJ2-3, with D possibly matching TRBD1 (5 bases). Per germline, CDR1 MNHNS and CDR2 SASEGT. V gave up 2 bases and J gave up 6 bases, with 15 bases separating them. This CDR3 spans 15 amino acids. The DNA for the CDR3 is TGTGCCAGCAGTGAATTTGGGGCCTTTCCGGATACGCAGTATTTT. It encodes CASSEFGAFPDTQYF.

This clone has a single count. This chain joins TRBV5-4 and TRBJ1-1, with D hard to call. Trimming stripped 0 bases from V and 1 base from J, with 4 bases between. From germline, CDR1 is SGHNT and CDR2 YYREEE (reference sequence). The CDR3 covers 13 residues. The chain's CDR3 is CASSLDTNTEAFF. For the CDR3, the DNA is TGTGCCAGCAGCTTGGACACGAACACTGAAGCTTTCTTT. Supplemented by reference TRBV5-4 and TRBJ1-1, the full variable domain reads ETGVTQSPTHLIKTRGQQVTLRCSSQSGHNTVSWYQQALGQGPQFIFQYYREEENGRGNFPPRFSGLQFPNYSSELNVNALELDDSALYLCASSLDTNTEAFFGQGTRLTVV.

The genes are TRBV3-1 (or the pseudogene TRBV3-2) and TRBJ1-4; unclear D gene. CDR1 is LGHDT and CDR2 is YNNKEL in the germline V gene (reference sequence). CDR3 size: 12 residues. V lost 1 base, J lost 16 bases, and 13 bases lay in between. The CDR3 DNA reads as TGTGCCAGCAGCCAAGGTCTAGGGAGGGCGTTTTTT. Its protein product is CASSQGLGRAFF.

This clone was observed a handful of times. The chain carries TRBV30 and TRBJ2-3; D unresolved. The germline V gene has CDR1 GTSNPN and CDR2 SVGIG (reference sequence). The CDR3 is made up of 12 amino acids. Trimming removed 5 bases at V and 0 bases at J, with 6 bases between. CDR3 sequence (DNA): TGTGCCTGGGACATGAGCACAGATACGCAGTATTTT. This codes for CAWDMSTDTQYF.

Only a few counts were recorded for this clone. This chain connects TRBV25-1 to TRBJ1-1; no definite D call. This CDR3 region has 12 residues. Germline CDR1 MGHDK, CDR2 SYGVNS. Trimming stripped 5 bases from V and 1 base from J, with 5 bases between. CDR3 region: CASSWGNTEAFF. The CDR3 nucleotides read TGTGCCAGCAGTTGGGGGAACACTGAAGCTTTCTTT.

V gene TRBV19 combines with J gene TRBJ2-1; no firm D call. CDR3 length: 12 residues. The germline V gene encodes CDR1 LNHDA and CDR2 SQIVND (reference sequence). The ends were cut back, 5 bases at V and 4 bases at J, with 6 bases in the middle. The CDR3 DNA is TGTGCCAGTAGTTTGGCGTACAATGAGCAGTTCTTC. Its protein product is CASSLAYNEQFF.

The chain employs TRBV30 and TRBJ1-5; no reliable D call. V was pared by 1 base and J by 0 bases, with 4 bases between. Germline V CDR1 and CDR2: GTSNPN, SVGIG (reference sequence). This CDR3 spans 13 amino acids. The CDR3 protein is CAWSAPSNQPQHF. CDR3 DNA sequence: TGTGCCTGGAGTGCCCCTAGCAATCAGCCCCAGCATTTT.

The rearrangement joins TRBV6-2 or TRBV6-3 to TRBJ2-5, with D perhaps assigned TRBD1 or TRBD2 (5 bases each). CDR3 length equals 15 residues. Germline-derived CDR1 and CDR2 are MNHEY and SVGEGT. Trimming stripped 2 bases from V and 5 bases from J, with 15 bases between. CDR3 region: CASSYVGTSGETQYF. DNA of the CDR3: TGTGCCAGCAGTTACGTTGGGACGTCAGGCGAGACCCAGTACTTC.

The chain couples TRBV30 to TRBJ2-3; tentative D call: TRBD1 (7 bases). Germline V gene sequence: CDR1 GTSNPN, CDR2 SVGIG (reference sequence). The CDR3 is made up of 15 amino acids. With 2 bases removed from V and 0 bases from J, the gap between germline ends came to 12 bases. DNA for the CDR3: TGTGCCTGGAGTCCGACAGGGACTAGCACAGATACGCAGTATTTT. This codes for CAWSPTGTSTDTQYF.

This clone was seen only a few times. The same CDR3 is also encoded by other DNA sequences in this sample. This sequence joins TRBV5-1 and TRBJ1-2; D is unclear. The CDR3 is 13 residues long. The germline V and J ends were trimmed by 3 bases and 1 base, with 7 bases remaining between them. Germline loops: CDR1 SGHRS, CDR2 YFSETQ. The CDR3 loop reads CASSSDVNYGYTF. In DNA, the CDR3 is TGCGCCAGCAGCTCGGACGTTAACTATGGCTACACCTTC.

V and J are TRBV28 and TRBJ1-6, with TRBD1 matching over 9 bases. Trimming removed 6 bases from V and 2 bases from J; junction bases left unmatched: 17. This CDR3 is built from 20 residues. The germline V gene has CDR1 MDHEN and CDR2 SYDVKM. DNA of the CDR3: TGTGCCAGCAGCCCGAAGGACAGGGGCCGCGCTCGGACCTATAATTCACCCCTCCACTTT. Its protein product is CASSPKDRGRARTYNSPLHF.

The V and J genes are TRBV5-1 and TRBJ1-1; tentatively, D is TRBD1 (5 bases). V lost 5 bases to trimming and J lost 1 base, with 12 bases between them. The CDR3 is 14 residues long. Germline V gene lookup returns CDR1 SGHRS and CDR2 YFSETQ. For the CDR3, the DNA is TGCGCCAGCAGTTTCGGAGGACAGAACACTGAAGCTTTCTTT. This sequence encodes CASSFGGQNTEAFF.

V and J are TRBV10-2 and TRBJ2-7, with D perhaps TRBD2 (6 bases). The germline CDR1 and CDR2 sequences are WSHSY and SAAADI. Between the trimmed V and J ends, which lost 1 base and 1 base, there was a span of 11 bases. This CDR3 has 15 residues. This CDR3 is CASSELAGRSYEQYV. The DNA of the CDR3 is TGCGCCAGCAGTGAGTTGGCAGGGAGGTCCTACGAGCAGTACGTC.

This clone occurred a few times. The rearrangement links TRBV30 to TRBJ1-4; no firm D call. Trimming stripped 6 bases from V and 1 base from J, with 6 bases between. The CDR3 runs 12 residues. In germline, CDR1 is GTSNPN, CDR2 SVGIG (reference sequence). CDR3 region: CACHQTNEKLFF. The CDR3 DNA reads TGTGCCTGCCATCAAACTAATGAAAAACTGTTTTTT.

The chain employs TRBV5-6 and TRBJ1-1; the D gene is possibly TRBD1 (6 bases). The CDR3 contains 14 residues. CDR1 and CDR2 (germline): SGHDT, YYEEEE. V was cut by 4 bases and J by 1 base, with 11 bases left in between. The DNA for the CDR3 is TGTGCCAGCAGCGCACCGGGACAGAACACTGAAGCTTTCTTT. Translated, it gives CASSAPGQNTEAFF.

V gene TRBV7-2 combines with J gene TRBJ1-6, with D tentatively TRBD1 (6 bases). The germline CDR1 and CDR2 sequences are SGHTA and FQGNSA. Deletions cut 5 bases from V and 6 bases from J, with 11 bases between. This CDR3 region has 14 residues. This chain's CDR3 is CASSRDTSNSPLHF. CDR3 DNA: TGTGCCAGCAGCCGGGACACCAGTAATTCACCCCTCCACTTT. Full variable domain (remainder filled in from reference TRBV7-2 and TRBJ1-6): GAGVSQSPSNKVTEKGKDVELRCDPISGHTALYWYRQSLGQGLEFLIYFQGNSAPDKSGLPSDRFSAERTGGSVSTLTIQRTQQEDSAVYLCASSRDTSNSPLHFGNGTRLTVT.

The chain is built from TRBV9 and TRBJ2-3, with 12 positions matching TRBD2. From germline, CDR1 is SGDLS and CDR2 YYNGEE. Trimming at V came to 4 bases and at J to 0 bases, leaving 12 bases not matched to a gene. The CDR3 loop spans 19 amino acids. For the CDR3, the DNA is TGTGCCAGCAGCACCCAAACTAGCGGGGGGAATCCTAGCACAGATACGCAGTATTTT. It specifies CASSTQTSGGNPSTDTQYF.

The rearrangement links TRBV15 to TRBJ2-7; TRBD1 is a possible D gene (5 bases). V was pared by 3 bases and J by 3 bases, with 15 bases between. Germline V lookup: CDR1 LNHNV, CDR2 YYDKDF (reference sequence). The CDR3 has 15 residues. The CDR3 protein is CATSRDNVGLYEQYV. The CDR3 DNA reads TGTGCCACCAGCAGGGACAACGTCGGGCTCTACGAGCAGTACGTC.

The chain joins TRBV2 to TRBJ1-4; D is undetermined. The CDR3 extends over 13 amino acids. Germline V gives CDR1 SNHLY, CDR2 FYNNEI. V was shortened by 6 bases and J by 3 bases, with 8 bases between the two germline ends. The CDR3 is CASRPSPNEKLFF. The CDR3, as DNA: TGTGCCAGCAGACCCTCGCCTAATGAAAAACTGTTTTTT.

The chain is built from TRBV7-2 and TRBJ1-2; 7 positions agree with TRBD1. This CDR3 comprises 14 residues. Germline V gene data show CDR1 as SGHTA and CDR2 as FQGNSA. V gave up 3 bases and J gave up 8 bases; unmatched junction bases: 9. CDR3 coding DNA: TGTGCCAGCAGCTTGGAAACAGGGGTAAGCGGCTACACCTTC. Its translation is CASSLETGVSGYTF.

This clone has just a few counts. The chain uses TRBV9 and TRBJ2-1; the match to TRBD2 covers 13 bases. V trimming: 3 bases; J trimming: 13 bases; junction bases outside the gene matches: 7. CDR1 and CDR2 from the germline V gene are SGDLS and YYNGEE. The CDR3 runs 14 residues. The CDR3: CASSESGTSGVQFF. CDR3 in DNA: TGTGCCAGCAGCGAATCCGGGACTAGCGGGGTTCAGTTCTTC.